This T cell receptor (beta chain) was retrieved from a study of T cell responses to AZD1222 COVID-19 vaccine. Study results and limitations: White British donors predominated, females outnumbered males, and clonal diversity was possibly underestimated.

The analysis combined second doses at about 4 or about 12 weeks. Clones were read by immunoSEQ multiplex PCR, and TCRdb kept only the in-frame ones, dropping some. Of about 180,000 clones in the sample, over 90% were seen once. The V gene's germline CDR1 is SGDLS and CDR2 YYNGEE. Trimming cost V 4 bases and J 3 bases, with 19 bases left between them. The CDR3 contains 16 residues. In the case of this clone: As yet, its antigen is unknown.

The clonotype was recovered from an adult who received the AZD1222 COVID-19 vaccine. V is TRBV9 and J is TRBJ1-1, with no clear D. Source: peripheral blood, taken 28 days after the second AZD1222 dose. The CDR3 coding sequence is TGTGCCAGCAGCCCCCAGATGACGGGGAGGTACACTGAAGCTTTCTTT. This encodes CASSPQMTGRYTEAFF.